Listed below are T cell receptor beta chains from one sample, sequenced in a study of T cell repertoires in cytomegalovirus infection. Each CDR3 protein gets one entry after TCRdb re-called the reads with MiXCR. The table lists some 320,000 distinct CDR3 sequences, roughly 9.5% of them singletons, with 3.5% to 4.5% in the top ten. What was sequenced was PBMCs. The receptors stem from a human donor in good health (CMV status not recorded). Some clones in this sample may be carry-over from other donors' samples. The CDR3 runs from the conserved cysteine through the conserved F or W. A D gene is named only where the DNA matches it firmly. Expanded clones get a size class; other rows say once, few or many, or leave the size out.

d_gene	abundance	j_gene	v_gene	CDR3nt	CDR3aa
.	many	TRBJ2-1	TRBV7-2	TGTGCCAGCAGCTTGATTAGCCAGGGGACGAGGGGTCGTGATGAGCAGTTCTTC	CASSLISQGTRGRDEQFF
TRBD2	many	TRBJ2-1	TRBV12-3/TRBV12-4	TGTGCCAGCAGTTCTTCCCGACTAGCGGTTTCCTACAATGAGCAGTTCTTC	CASSSSRLAVSYNEQFF
TRBD1	many	TRBJ2-1	TRBV28	TGTGCCAGCAGTTGGGGACAGGGCTTGATCCATGAGCAGTTCTTC	CASSWGQGLIHEQFF
.	.	TRBJ1-1	TRBV28	TGTGCCAGCACCTTTCGGACACTGAACACTGAAGCTTTCTTT	CASTFRTLNTEAFF
TRBD2	many	TRBJ2-3	TRBV12-3/TRBV12-4	TGTGCCAGCTCGCTAGCGGGAGGGGGTACGCAGTATTTT	CASSLAGGGTQYF
.	few	TRBJ2-5	TRBV12-3/TRBV12-4	TGTGCCAGCAGATCCTCCTGGGTCGAAGAGACCCAGTACTTC	CASRSSWVEETQYF
TRBD1	many	TRBJ2-1	TRBV11-1	TGTGCCAGCAGCTACGGACAGGTTTCTTACAATGAGCAGTTCTTC	CASSYGQVSYNEQFF
TRBD2	.	TRBJ2-2	TRBV20-1	TGCAGTGCTAGACTCCAGCGGGGGGGCCAGACCGGGGAGCTGTTTTTT	CSARLQRGGQTGELFF
TRBD1	few	TRBJ1-5	TRBV12-3/TRBV12-4	TGTGCCAGCAGTACCCAGACAGGGTCAAGCAATCAGCCCCAGCATTTT	CASSTQTGSSNQPQHF
TRBD2	many	TRBJ2-7	TRBV6-1	TGTGCCAGCAGTGCTGCTAGCGGGACGTCCCTTTACGAGCAGTACTTC	CASSAASGTSLYEQYF
.	many	TRBJ2-5	TRBV4-1	TGCGCCAGCAGCGAGGACTCGGCGGAGACCCAGTACTTC	CASSEDSAETQYF
.	.	TRBJ1-6	TRBV20-1	TGCAGTGCTCCTAGCCTTAATTCACCCCTCCACTTT	CSAPSLNSPLHF
.	few	TRBJ2-7	TRBV4-3	TGCGCCAGCAGCCAATTGTTGGACAGCTCTGGCGAGCAGTACTTC	CASSQLLDSSGEQYF
.	few	TRBJ1-2	TRBV7-9	TGTGCCAGCAGCTTGAATGGCTACACCTTC	CASSLNGYTF
.	.	TRBJ2-6	TRBV9	TGTGCCAGCAGCCCCCGGATAACTGGGGCCAACGTCCTGACTTTC	CASSPRITGANVLTF
TRBD1	few	TRBJ1-1	TRBV20-1	TGCAGTGCTACGAAACAGGGGTACGCTGAAGCTTTCTTT	CSATKQGYAEAFF
TRBD2	.	TRBJ2-5	TRBV20-1	TGCAGTGCTAGAGATGGGGTAGCGGGGGGGCAAGAGACCCAGTACTTC	CSARDGVAGGQETQYF
.	.	TRBJ2-7	TRBV9	TGTGCCAGCAGCGTAGGGGGAGTCAGCTCCTACGAGCAGTACTTC	CASSVGGVSSYEQYF
TRBD2	many	TRBJ2-7	TRBV7-2	TGTGCCAGCAGCCCAGCGGGACTGAGCTCCTACGAGCAGTACTTC	CASSPAGLSSYEQYF
TRBD1	.	TRBJ1-3	TRBV5-4	TGTGCCAGCAGCTTGGGTCGCCAGGGGGCGCGAAACACCATATATTTT	CASSLGRQGARNTIYF
TRBD1	.	TRBJ1-5	TRBV20-1	TGCAGTGCTACCAGGACAGGGGGCATAGGTAGCAATCAGCCCCAGCATTTT	CSATRTGGIGSNQPQHF
.	.	TRBJ1-1	TRBV11-2	TGTGCCAGCAGCTTAGATTTTCGGTTGATGGGGGGGGGGACTGAAGCTTTCTTT	CASSLDFRLMGGGTEAFF
TRBD2	many	TRBJ2-3	TRBV2	TGTGCCAGCAGTGCTAGCGGGGACCGCACAGATACGCAGTATTTT	CASSASGDRTDTQYF
TRBD2	few	TRBJ2-5	TRBV12-3/TRBV12-4	TGTGCCAGCACCTCCGGGACTAGCGTGTGGGAGACCCAGTACTTC	CASTSGTSVWETQYF
.	many	TRBJ2-5	TRBV7-2	TGTGCCAGCAGCTTTGGCCAAGAGACCCAGTACTTC	CASSFGQETQYF
.	many	TRBJ1-2	TRBV7-8	TGTGCCAGCAGCCCATCTGTAGAGCGAGGCTACACCTTC	CASSPSVERGYTF
.	.	TRBJ1-5	TRBV7-4	TGTGCCAGCAGCCGATGGGGGGCGGACAATCAGCCCCAGCATTTT	CASSRWGADNQPQHF
.	.	TRBJ2-2	TRBV6-5	TGTGCCAGCAGTCCACCAGGGGTCCCCGGGGAGCTGTTTTTT	CASSPPGVPGELFF
.	many	TRBJ2-2	TRBV7-3	TGTGCCAGCAACTCGGGCGCCGGGGAGCTGTTTTTT	CASNSGAGELFF
.	.	TRBJ2-5	TRBV18	TGTGCCAGCTCACCAGGACGGGGAAAAGGAACCCAGTACTTC	CASSPGRGKGTQYF
TRBD1	few	TRBJ1-1	TRBV12-3/TRBV12-4	TGTGCCAGCAGGACAGGGGGGTCCAAAGCTTTCTTT	CASRTGGSKAFF
.	many	TRBJ2-5	TRBV24-1	TGTGCCACCAGTGATTTGGGGAAAGGGAGAGAGACCCAGTACTTC	CATSDLGKGRETQYF
.	.	TRBJ1-5	TRBV20-1	TGCAGTGTCCTGGCGTCCACGATTGACAATCAGCCCCAGCATTTT	CSVLASTIDNQPQHF
TRBD1	.	TRBJ1-2	TRBV12-3/TRBV12-4	TGTGCCAGCAGTATTACAGGGGTTAATGGCTACACCTTC	CASSITGVNGYTF
.	.	TRBJ1-4	TRBV4-2	TGTGCCAGCAGCCAAGATCAGGGAGGGAACGAAAAACTGTTTTTT	CASSQDQGGNEKLFF
.	many	TRBJ2-3	TRBV7-2	TGTGCCAGCAGCTTAGCAGGGGGGCGCGTAACAGATACGCAGTATTTT	CASSLAGGRVTDTQYF
.	many	TRBJ1-5	TRBV7-2	TGTGCCAGCAGCTTAGCGATTGGGGGGGACACGAGCAATCAGCCCCAGCATTTT	CASSLAIGGDTSNQPQHF
.	.	TRBJ1-2	TRBV28	TGTGCCAGCAGTAGGCGACACAGGGCAGGCTACACCTTC	CASSRRHRAGYTF
.	few	TRBJ2-7	TRBV18	TGTGCCAGCTCACCCCCGGGCACCTACGAGCAGTACTTC	CASSPPGTYEQYF
.	many	TRBJ2-5	TRBV28	TGTGCCAGCAGAGTCGGAACGGAGACCCAGTACTTC	CASRVGTETQYF
.	many	TRBJ2-3	TRBV7-9	TGTGCCAGCAGCCCCGCCGGCACAGATACGCAGTATTTT	CASSPAGTDTQYF
.	.	TRBJ2-1	TRBV7-2	TGTGCCAGCAGCTTAGGCCCCACAGGGTCCAATGAGCAGTTCTTC	CASSLGPTGSNEQFF
.	.	TRBJ1-1	TRBV12-3/TRBV12-4	TGTGCCAGCAGTTCCCCAAGGGGTGGCACTGAAGCTTTCTTT	CASSSPRGGTEAFF
.	many	TRBJ1-4	TRBV7-8	TGTGCCAGCAGCTTAGGTCGCGGAGGGACAGAAAAACTGTTTTTT	CASSLGRGGTEKLFF
TRBD2	few	TRBJ2-7	TRBV20-1	TGCAGTGCTCTAGAAAGCGGGAGGGCCACCTACGAGCAGTACTTC	CSALESGRATYEQYF
.	few	TRBJ2-3	TRBV2	TGTGCCAGCAGTGAAACCCGGGCAGGCACAGATACGCAGTATTTT	CASSETRAGTDTQYF
TRBD2	few	TRBJ2-5	TRBV7-3	TGTGCCAGCAGCCTTGGGACTAGCGGGGGGAAGTTCGAGACCCAGTACTTC	CASSLGTSGGKFETQYF